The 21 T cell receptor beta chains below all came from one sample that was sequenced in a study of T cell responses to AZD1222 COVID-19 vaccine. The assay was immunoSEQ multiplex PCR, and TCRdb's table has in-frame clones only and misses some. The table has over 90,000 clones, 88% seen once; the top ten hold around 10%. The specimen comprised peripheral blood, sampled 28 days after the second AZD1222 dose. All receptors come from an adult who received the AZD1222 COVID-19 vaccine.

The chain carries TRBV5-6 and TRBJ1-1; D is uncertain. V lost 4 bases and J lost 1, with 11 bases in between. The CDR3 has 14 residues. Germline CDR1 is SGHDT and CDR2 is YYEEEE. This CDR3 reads CASSRPVENTEAFF. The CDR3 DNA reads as TGTGCCAGCAGCCGACCCGTGGAGAACACTGAAGCTTTCTTT. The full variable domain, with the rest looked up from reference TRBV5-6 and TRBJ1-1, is DAGVTQSPTHLIKTRGQQVTLRCSPKSGHDTVSWYQQALGQGPQFIFQYYEEEERQRGNFPDRFSGHQFPNYSSELNVNALLLGDSALYLCASSRPVENTEAFFGQGTRLTVV.

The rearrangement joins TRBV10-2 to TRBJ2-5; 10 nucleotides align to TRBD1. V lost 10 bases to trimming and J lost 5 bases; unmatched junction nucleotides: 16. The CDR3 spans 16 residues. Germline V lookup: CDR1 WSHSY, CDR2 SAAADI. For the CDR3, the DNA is TGCGCCACCCGAATCCAGGGACAGGGGTTACGGGAGACCCAGTACTTC. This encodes CATRIQGQGLRETQYF.

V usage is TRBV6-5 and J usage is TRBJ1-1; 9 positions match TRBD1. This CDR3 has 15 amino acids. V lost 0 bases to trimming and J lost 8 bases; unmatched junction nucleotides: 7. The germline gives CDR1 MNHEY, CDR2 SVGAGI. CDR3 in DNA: TGTGCCAGCAGTTACTCGATACAGGGGGCTTGGGAAGCTTTCTTT. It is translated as CASSYSIQGAWEAFF.

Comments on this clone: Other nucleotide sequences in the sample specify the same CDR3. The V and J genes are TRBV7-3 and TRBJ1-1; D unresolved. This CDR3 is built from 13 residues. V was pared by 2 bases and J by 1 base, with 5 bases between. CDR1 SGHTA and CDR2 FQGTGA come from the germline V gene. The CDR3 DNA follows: TGTGCCAGCAGCTTACAAGGGAACACTGAAGCTTTCTTT. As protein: CASSLQGNTEAFF.

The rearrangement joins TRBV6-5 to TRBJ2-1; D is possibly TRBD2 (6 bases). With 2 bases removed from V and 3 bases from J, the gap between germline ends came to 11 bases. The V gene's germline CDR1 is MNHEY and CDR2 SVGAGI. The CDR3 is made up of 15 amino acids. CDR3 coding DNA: TGTGCCAGCAGTTACCTCTTGGGACTCTACAATGAGCAGTTCTTC. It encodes CASSYLLGLYNEQFF.

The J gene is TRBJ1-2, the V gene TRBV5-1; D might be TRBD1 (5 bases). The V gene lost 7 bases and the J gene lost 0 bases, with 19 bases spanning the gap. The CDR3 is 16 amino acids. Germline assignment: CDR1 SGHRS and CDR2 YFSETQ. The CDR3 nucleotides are TGCGCCAGCTACTCAGGGAGGATAGGCGCTAACTATGGCTACACCTTC. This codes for CASYSGRIGANYGYTF.

CDR3 sequence reads: CASSPHEGGYNEQFF. The DNA for the CDR3 is TGCGCCAGCAGCCCCCACGAGGGGGGATACAATGAGCAGTTCTTC. The chain carries TRBV5-1 and TRBJ2-1; D might be TRBD1 or TRBD2, each matching 6 bases. The CDR3 spans 15 residues. Per the germline V gene, CDR1 is SGHRS and CDR2 is YFSETQ. The germline V and J ends were trimmed by 4 bases and 4 bases, with 15 bases remaining between them.

For the CDR3, the DNA is TGTGCCAGCAGCCAAGGGGGGTCTAATTCACCCCTCCACTTT. This codes for CASSQGGSNSPLHF. The chain links TRBV3-1 (or the pseudogene TRBV3-2) to TRBJ1-6, with D perhaps TRBD1 (5 bases). With 1 base removed from V and 6 bases from J, the gap between germline ends came to 7 bases. Germline CDR1 is LGHDT and CDR2 is YNNKEL (reference sequence). The CDR3 spans 14 residues.

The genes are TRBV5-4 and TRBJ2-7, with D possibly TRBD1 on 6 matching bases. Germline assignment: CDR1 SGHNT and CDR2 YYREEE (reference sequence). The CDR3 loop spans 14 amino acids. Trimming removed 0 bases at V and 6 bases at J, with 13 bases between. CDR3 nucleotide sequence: TGTGCCAGCAGCTTGGTTGGGGACATCTTCGAGCAGTACTTC. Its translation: CASSLVGDIFEQYF.

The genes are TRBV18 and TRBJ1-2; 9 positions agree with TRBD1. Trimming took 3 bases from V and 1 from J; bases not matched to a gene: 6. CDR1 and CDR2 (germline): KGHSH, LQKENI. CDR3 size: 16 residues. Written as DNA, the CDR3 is TGTGCCAGCTCACCCTTGACAGGGGGTATTAACTATGGCTACACCTTC. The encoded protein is CASSPLTGGINYGYTF.

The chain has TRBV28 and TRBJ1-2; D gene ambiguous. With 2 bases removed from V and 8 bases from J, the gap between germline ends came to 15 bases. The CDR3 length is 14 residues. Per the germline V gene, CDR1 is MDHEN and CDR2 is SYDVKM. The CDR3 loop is CASSLPGRSWGYTF. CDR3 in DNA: TGTGCCAGCAGTTTACCGGGCCGTAGTTGGGGCTACACCTTC.

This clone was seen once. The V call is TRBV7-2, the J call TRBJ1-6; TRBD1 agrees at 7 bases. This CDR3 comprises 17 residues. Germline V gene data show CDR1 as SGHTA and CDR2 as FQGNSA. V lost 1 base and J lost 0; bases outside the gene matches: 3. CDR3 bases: TGTGCCAGCAGCTTAGTGGCAGGGGGCTCCTATAATTCACCCCTCCACTTT. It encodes CASSLVAGGSYNSPLHF.

The CDR3 bases are TGTGCCAGTAGTCCCGGACAGGGGATCACCGGGGAGCTGTTTTTT. Residues: CASSPGQGITGELFF. This chain uses TRBV19 with TRBJ2-2; 9 bases agree with TRBD1. This CDR3 comprises 15 residues. V shed 5 bases and J 4 bases; nucleotides not matched to a gene: 5. Germline loops: CDR1 LNHDA, CDR2 SQIVND (reference sequence).

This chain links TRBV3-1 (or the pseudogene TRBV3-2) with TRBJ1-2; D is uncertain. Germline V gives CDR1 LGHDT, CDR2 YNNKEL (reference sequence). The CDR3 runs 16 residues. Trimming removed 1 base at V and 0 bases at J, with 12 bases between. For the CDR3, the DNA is TGTGCCAGCAGCCAAGGTTCGGCGGGAGCTAACTATGGCTACACCTTC. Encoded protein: CASSQGSAGANYGYTF.

CDR3: CASSLDTRFNYEQYF. CDR3 coding DNA: TGTGCCAGCAGCTTAGATACCCGTTTCAACTACGAGCAGTACTTC. The V and J genes are TRBV7-8 and TRBJ2-7; D ambiguous. Trimming removed 1 base from V and 3 bases from J, with 13 bases in between. The germline gives CDR1 SGHVS, CDR2 FQNEAQ. The CDR3 is made up of 15 amino acids.

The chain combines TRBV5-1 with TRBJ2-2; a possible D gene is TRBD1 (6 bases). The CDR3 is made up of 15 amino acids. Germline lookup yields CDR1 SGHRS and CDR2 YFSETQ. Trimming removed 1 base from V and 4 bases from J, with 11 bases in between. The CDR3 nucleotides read TGCGCCAGCAGCTTGTCAGGGGCCGGCACCGGGGAGCTGTTTTTT. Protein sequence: CASSLSGAGTGELFF.

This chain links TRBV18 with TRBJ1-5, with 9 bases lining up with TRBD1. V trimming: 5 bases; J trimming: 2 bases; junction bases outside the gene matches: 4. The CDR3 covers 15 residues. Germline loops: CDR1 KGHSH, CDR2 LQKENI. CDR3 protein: CASSLDRGGNQPQHF. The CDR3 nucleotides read TGTGCCAGCTCATTGGACAGGGGAGGCAATCAGCCCCAGCATTTT.

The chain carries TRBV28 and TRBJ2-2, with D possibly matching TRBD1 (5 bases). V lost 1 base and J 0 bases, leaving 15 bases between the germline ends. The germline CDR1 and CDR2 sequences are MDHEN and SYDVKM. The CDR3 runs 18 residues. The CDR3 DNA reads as TGTGCCAGCAGTTTATTTCCAGGGCAACTATCGAACACCGGGGAGCTGTTTTTT. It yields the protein CASSLFPGQLSNTGELFF.

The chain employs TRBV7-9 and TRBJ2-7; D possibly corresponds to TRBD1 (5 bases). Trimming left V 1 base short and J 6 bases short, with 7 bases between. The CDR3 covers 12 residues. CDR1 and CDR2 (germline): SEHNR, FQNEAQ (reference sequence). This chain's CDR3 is CASSLGTREQYF. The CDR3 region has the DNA TGTGCCAGCAGCTTAGGGACACGCGAGCAGTACTTC.

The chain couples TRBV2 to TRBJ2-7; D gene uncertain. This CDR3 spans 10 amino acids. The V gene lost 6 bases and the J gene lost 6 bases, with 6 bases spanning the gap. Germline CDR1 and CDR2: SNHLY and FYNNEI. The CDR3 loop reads CASRGGEQYF. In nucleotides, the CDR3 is TGTGCCAGCAGGGGTGGCGAGCAGTACTTC.

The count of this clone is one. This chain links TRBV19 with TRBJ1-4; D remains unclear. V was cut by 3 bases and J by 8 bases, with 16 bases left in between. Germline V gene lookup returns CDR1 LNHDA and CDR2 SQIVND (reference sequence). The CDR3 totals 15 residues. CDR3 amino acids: CASSIGNTLGEKLFF. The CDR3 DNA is TGTGCCAGTAGTATTGGAAACACCCTGGGGGAAAAACTGTTTTTT.